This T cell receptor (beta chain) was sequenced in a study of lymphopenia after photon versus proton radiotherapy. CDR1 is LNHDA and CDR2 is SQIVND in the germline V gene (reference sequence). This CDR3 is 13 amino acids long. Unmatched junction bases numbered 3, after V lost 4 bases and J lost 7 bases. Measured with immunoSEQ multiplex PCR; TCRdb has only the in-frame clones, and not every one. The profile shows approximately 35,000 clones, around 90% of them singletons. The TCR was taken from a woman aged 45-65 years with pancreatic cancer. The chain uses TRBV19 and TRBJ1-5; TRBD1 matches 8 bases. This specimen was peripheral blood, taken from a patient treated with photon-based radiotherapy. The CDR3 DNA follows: TGTGCCAGTAGTACGACAGGGGACCAGCCCCAGCATTTT. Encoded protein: CASSTTGDQPQHF. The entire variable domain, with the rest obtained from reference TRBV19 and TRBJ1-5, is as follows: DGGITQSPKYLFRKEGQNVTLSCEQNLNHDAMYWYRQDPGQGLRLIYYSQIVNDFQKGDIAEGYSVSREKKESFPLTVTSAQKNPTAFYLCASSTTGDQPQHFGDGTRLSIL.